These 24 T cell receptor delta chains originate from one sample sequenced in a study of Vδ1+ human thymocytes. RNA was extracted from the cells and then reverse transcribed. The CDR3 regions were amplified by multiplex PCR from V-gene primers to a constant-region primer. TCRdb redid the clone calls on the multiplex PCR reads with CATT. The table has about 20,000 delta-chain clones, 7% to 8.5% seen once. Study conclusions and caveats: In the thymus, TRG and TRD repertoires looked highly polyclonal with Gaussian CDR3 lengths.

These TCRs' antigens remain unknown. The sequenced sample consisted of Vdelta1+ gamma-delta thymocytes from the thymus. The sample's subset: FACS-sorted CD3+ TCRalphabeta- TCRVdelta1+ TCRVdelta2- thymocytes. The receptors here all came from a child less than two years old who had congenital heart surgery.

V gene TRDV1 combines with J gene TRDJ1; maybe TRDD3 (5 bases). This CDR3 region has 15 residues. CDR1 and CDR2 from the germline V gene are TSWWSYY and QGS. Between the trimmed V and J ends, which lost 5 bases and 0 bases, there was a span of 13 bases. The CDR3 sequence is CALGSMEGYTDKLIF. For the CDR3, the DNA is TGTGCTCTTGGGTCTATGGAGGGATACACCGATAAACTCATCTTT.

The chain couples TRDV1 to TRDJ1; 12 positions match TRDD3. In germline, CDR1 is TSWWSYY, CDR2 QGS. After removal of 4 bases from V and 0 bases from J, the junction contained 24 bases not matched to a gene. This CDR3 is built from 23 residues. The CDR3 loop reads CALGGNLSRTAGGYELYTDKLIF. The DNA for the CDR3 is TGTGCTCTTGGGGGCAACCTCAGCAGGACGGCTGGGGGATACGAGCTGTACACCGATAAACTCATCTTT.

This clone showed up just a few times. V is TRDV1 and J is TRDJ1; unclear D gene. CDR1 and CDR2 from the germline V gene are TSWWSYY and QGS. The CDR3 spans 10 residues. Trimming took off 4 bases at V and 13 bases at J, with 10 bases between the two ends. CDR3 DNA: TGTGCTCTTGGGGCTCCACCCCCCATCTTT. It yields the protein CALGAPPPIF.

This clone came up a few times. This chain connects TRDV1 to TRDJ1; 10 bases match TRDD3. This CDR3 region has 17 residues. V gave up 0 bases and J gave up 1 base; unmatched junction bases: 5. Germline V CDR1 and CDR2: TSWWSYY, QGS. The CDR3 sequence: CALGELNWGILTDKLIF. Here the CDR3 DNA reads TGTGCTCTTGGGGAACTAAACTGGGGGATTCTCACCGATAAACTCATCTTT.

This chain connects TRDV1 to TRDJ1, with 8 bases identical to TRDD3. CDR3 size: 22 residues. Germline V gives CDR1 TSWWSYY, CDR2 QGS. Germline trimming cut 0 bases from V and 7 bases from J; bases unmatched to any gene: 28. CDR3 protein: CALGELVPPHEYWGYKRLKLIF. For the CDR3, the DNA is TGTGCTCTTGGGGAACTGGTCCCTCCGCATGAGTACTGGGGATACAAACGTCTTAAACTCATCTTT.

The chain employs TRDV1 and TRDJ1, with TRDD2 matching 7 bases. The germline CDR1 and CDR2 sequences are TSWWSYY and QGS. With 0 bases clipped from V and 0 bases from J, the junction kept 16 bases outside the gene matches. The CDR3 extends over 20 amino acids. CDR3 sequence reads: CALGELKLAGLPPYTDKLIF. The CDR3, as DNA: TGTGCTCTTGGGGAACTCAAACTGGCGGGCCTTCCTCCGTACACCGATAAACTCATCTTT.

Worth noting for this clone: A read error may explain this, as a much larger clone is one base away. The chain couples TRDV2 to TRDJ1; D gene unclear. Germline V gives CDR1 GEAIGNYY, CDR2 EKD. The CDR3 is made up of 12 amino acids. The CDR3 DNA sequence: TGTGCCTGTAGGACCGCCATCGGGAAACTCACCTTT. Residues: CACRTAIGKLTF.

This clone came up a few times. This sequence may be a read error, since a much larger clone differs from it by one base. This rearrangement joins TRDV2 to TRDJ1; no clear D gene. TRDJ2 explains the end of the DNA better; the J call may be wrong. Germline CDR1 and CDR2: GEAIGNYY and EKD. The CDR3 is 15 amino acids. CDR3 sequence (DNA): TGTGCCTGTGACAGGAGGGCCCGAAAGGGAGCACAACTCTTCTTT. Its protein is CACDRRARKGAQLFF.

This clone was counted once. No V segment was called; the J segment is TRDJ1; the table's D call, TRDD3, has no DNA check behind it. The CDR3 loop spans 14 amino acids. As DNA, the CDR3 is TGTGCTCTTGGGGAACTTGGCTACTCCGATAAGCCCATCTTT. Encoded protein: CALGELGYSDKPIF.

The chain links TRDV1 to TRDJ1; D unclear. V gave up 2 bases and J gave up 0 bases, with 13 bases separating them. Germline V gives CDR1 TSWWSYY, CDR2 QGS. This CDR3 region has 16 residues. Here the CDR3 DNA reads TGTGCTCTTGGGGAATGCACGGGGCTGGACACCGATAAACTCATCTTT. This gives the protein CALGECTGLDTDKLIF.

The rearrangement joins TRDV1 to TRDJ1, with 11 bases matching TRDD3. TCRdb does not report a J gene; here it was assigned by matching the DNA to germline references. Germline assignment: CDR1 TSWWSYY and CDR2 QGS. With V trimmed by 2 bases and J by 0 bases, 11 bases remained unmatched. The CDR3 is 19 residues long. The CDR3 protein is CALGESAVGDTGDTDKLIF. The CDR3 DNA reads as TGTGCTCTTGGGGAAAGCGCTGTGGGGGATACGGGTGACACCGATAAACTCATCTTT.

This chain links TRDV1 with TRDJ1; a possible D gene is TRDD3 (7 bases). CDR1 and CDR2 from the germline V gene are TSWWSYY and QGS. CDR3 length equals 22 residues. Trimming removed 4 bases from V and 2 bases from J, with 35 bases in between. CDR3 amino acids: CALGGGPSRYWGPRKVTDKLIF. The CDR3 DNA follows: TGTGCTCTTGGGGGCGGACCTTCCAGGTACTGGGGCCCCCGAAAAGTAACCGATAAACTCATCTTT.

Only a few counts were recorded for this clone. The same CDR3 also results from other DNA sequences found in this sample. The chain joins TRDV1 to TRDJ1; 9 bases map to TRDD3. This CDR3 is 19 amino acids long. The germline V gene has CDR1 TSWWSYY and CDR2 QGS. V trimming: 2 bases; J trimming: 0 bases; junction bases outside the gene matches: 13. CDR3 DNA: TGTGCTCTTGGGGAAGGGCACTGTACTGGGGGACGATACACCGATAAACTCATCTTT. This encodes CALGEGHCTGGRYTDKLIF.

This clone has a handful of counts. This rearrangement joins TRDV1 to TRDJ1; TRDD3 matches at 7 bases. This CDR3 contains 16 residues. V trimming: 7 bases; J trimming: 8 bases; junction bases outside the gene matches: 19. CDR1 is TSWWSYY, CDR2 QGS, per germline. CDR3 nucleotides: TGTGCTCTTGAGCCACCTCCTAAGGGTGGGGGACACAAACTCATCTTT. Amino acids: CALEPPPKGGGHKLIF.

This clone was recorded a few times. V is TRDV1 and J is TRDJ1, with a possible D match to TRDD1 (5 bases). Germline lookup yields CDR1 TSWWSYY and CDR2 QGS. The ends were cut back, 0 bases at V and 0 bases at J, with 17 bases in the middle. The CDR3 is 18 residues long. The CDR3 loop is CALGELNKTRGNTDKLIF. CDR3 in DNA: TGTGCTCTTGGGGAACTAAATAAGACTCGCGGGAACACCGATAAACTCATCTTT.

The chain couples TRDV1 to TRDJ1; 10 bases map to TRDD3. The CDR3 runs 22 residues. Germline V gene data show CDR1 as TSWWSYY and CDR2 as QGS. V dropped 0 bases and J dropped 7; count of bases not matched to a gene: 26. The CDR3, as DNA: TGTGCTCTTGGGGAACTACTTGGCTTGCCAGAAAGGGGGGATACGCCGGTTGTTAAACTCATCTTT. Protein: CALGELLGLPERGDTPVVKLIF.

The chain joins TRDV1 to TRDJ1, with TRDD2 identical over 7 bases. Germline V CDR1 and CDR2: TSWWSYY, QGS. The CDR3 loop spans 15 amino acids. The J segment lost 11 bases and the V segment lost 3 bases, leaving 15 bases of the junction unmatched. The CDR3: CALGDSYSNRGVLIF. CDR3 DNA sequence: TGTGCTCTTGGGGATTCCTACTCCAACCGGGGGGTGCTCATCTTT.

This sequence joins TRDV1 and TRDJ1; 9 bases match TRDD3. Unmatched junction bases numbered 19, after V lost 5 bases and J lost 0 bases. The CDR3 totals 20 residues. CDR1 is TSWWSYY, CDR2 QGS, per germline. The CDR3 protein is CALGPRIRSRGILYTDKLIF. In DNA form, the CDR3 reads TGTGCTCTTGGGCCAAGGATCAGGTCCCGGGGGATACTCTACACCGATAAACTCATCTTT.

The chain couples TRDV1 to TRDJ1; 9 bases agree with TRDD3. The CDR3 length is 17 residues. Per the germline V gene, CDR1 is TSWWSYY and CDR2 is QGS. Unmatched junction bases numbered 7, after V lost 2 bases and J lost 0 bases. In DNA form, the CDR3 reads TGTGCTCTTGGGGAAACCTTCTCTGGGGGATACACCGATAAACTCATCTTT. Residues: CALGETFSGGYTDKLIF.

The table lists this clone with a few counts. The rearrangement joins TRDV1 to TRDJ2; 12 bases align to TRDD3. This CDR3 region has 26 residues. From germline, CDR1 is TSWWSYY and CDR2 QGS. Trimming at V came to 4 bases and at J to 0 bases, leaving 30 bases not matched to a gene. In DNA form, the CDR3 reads TGTGCTCTTGGGGGAGGGAAATGTCCGGCCTTCCCCTCACTGGGGGATACCCCCTCTTTGACAGCACAACTCTTCTTT. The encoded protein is CALGGGKCPAFPSLGDTPSLTAQLFF.

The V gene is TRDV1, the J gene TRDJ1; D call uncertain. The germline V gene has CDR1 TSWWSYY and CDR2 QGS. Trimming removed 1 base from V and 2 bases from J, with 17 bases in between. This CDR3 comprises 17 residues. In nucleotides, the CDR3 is TGTGCTCTTGGGGAACCACAGGACCCCGGCCGGACCGATAAACTCATCTTT. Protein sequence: CALGEPQDPGRTDKLIF.

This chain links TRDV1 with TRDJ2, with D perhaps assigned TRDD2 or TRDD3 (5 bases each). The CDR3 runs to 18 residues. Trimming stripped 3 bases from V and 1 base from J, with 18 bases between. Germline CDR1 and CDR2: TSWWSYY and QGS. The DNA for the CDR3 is TGTGCTCTTGGGGAGCCTTTTTCCTTAGGGGATTTGACAGCACAACTCTTCTTT. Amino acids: CALGEPFSLGDLTAQLFF.

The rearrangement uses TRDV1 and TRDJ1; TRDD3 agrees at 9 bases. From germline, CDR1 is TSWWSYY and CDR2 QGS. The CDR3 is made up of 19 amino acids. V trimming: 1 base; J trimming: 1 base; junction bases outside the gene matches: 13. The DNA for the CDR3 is TGTGCTCTTGGGGAACCCCCCCTCCAACTGGGGGAGATCACCGATAAACTCATCTTT. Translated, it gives CALGEPPLQLGEITDKLIF.

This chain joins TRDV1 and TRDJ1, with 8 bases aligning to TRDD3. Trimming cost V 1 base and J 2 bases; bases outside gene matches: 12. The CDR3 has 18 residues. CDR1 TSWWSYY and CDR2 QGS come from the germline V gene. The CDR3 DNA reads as TGTGCTCTTGGGGAACCAAATACTGGGGGCCGTTTAACCGATAAACTCATCTTT. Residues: CALGEPNTGGRLTDKLIF.